This passage covers 20 T cell receptor beta chains from one sample sequenced in a study of T cell responses to AZD1222 COVID-19 vaccine. Here immunoSEQ multiplex PCR was the method, and the copy in TCRdb shows in-frame clones only, minus some. This table holds 90,000 to 120,000 clones, roughly 90% found once. This specimen consisted of peripheral blood, obtained on day 0 of AZD1222 vaccination. All receptors derive from an adult in good health.

The CDR3 reads CASSASQITPLPDTF. CDR3 DNA: TGTGCCAGCAGCGCCAGCCAAATTACCCCCCTCCCCGACACCTTC. The V gene is TRBV9, the J gene TRBJ1-2; D not resolved. This CDR3 region has 15 residues. With 3 bases removed from V and 12 bases from J, the gap between germline ends came to 24 bases. CDR1 SGDLS and CDR2 YYNGEE come from the germline V gene.

The chain employs TRBV5-1 and TRBJ1-3; 8 bases are a match to TRBD1. Germline CDR1 SGHRS, CDR2 YFSETQ. CDR3 size: 15 residues. The ends lost 4 bases at V and 0 bases at J; junction bases unmatched: 3. CDR3 residues: CASSQGAPSGNTIYF. The CDR3 DNA reads TGCGCCAGCAGCCAGGGGGCCCCCTCTGGAAACACCATATATTTT.

This chain connects TRBV7-2 to TRBJ1-5; D is ambiguous. Germline V gene data show CDR1 as SGHTA and CDR2 as FQGNSA. The CDR3 sequence is 14 residues long. The V and J ends lost 5 bases and 9 bases respectively, with 17 bases between them. The CDR3 protein is CASSPQPGSGPQHF. The CDR3 region has the DNA TGTGCCAGCAGCCCACAGCCGGGATCAGGGCCCCAGCATTTT. Together with reference TRBV7-2 and TRBJ1-5, the CDR3 gives the full variable domain: GAGVSQSPSNKVTEKGKDVELRCDPISGHTALYWYRQSLGQGLEFLIYFQGNSAPDKSGLPSDRFSAERTGGSVSTLTIQRTQQEDSAVYLCASSPQPGSGPQHFGDGTRLSIL.

For the CDR3, the DNA is TGTGCCAGCAGAATCGGGGACTATGGCTACACCTTC. It specifies CASRIGDYGYTF. The chain combines TRBV5-6 with TRBJ1-2, with D uncertain. The V and J ends lost 5 bases and 3 bases respectively, with 8 bases between them. Germline V CDR1 and CDR2: SGHDT, YYEEEE. The CDR3 extends over 12 amino acids.

The CDR3 DNA sequence: TGTGCCTGGAGGGCAGAGACCCAGTACTTC. It yields the protein CAWRAETQYF. The rearrangement joins TRBV30 to TRBJ2-5; D is unresolved. The V end lost 3 bases, the J end lost 4 bases, and 3 bases lay between the germline ends. Germline V gives CDR1 GTSNPN, CDR2 SVGIG (reference sequence). CDR3 size: 10 residues.

This rearrangement joins TRBV7-2 to TRBJ1-3, with 9 bases identical to TRBD1. V lost 5 bases, J lost 2 bases, and 4 bases stayed unmatched. Looked up from germline, CDR1 is SGHTA and CDR2 is FQGNSA. The CDR3 is 15 amino acids. CDR3 sequence reads: CASSRDRATGNTIYF. CDR3 DNA sequence: TGTGCCAGCAGCCGGGACAGGGCGACTGGAAACACCATATATTTT.

The rearrangement links TRBV4-3 to TRBJ1-2; no clear D. Germline loops: CDR1 LGHNA, CDR2 YSLEER. Trimming left V 2 bases short and J 5 bases short, with 27 bases between. The CDR3 is made up of 19 amino acids. This chain's CDR3 is CASSQFLPRFQQRAYGYTF. CDR3 bases: TGCGCCAGCAGCCAATTCTTACCCAGGTTTCAACAGAGAGCATATGGCTACACCTTC.

The chain combines TRBV14 with TRBJ1-2; the D is unclear. CDR3 length: 14 amino acids. With 4 bases removed from V and 5 bases from J, the gap between germline ends came to 14 bases. Germline CDR1 is SGHDN and CDR2 is FVKESK. The CDR3 nucleotides are TGTGCCAGCAGCCGGACCGTCTTAGGGTATGGCTACACCTTC. Translated, it gives CASSRTVLGYGYTF.

This chain connects TRBV10-3 to TRBJ2-7; 10 positions match TRBD2. Unmatched junction bases numbered 4, after V lost 7 bases and J lost 4 bases. The CDR3 has 13 residues. The germline gives CDR1 ENHRY, CDR2 SYGVKD. CDR3 protein: CAIKLAGSYEQYF. The CDR3 DNA follows: TGTGCCATCAAACTAGCGGGATCTTACGAGCAGTACTTC.

The chain links TRBV11-3 to TRBJ2-1, with 10 bases identical to TRBD2. The length of the CDR3 is 17 residues. Looked up from germline, CDR1 is SGHNT and CDR2 is YENEEA. Trimming cost V 5 bases and J 4 bases; bases outside gene matches: 11. The CDR3 loop is CASSSGRVRGFYNEQFF. The CDR3 nucleotides read TGTGCCAGCAGCAGCGGGAGGGTCCGGGGGTTTTACAATGAGCAGTTCTTC.

The DNA of the CDR3 is TGTGCCAGCAGCTTACGGTCCCTGGGCGATAGTGGCTACACCTTC. Its protein product is CASSLRSLGDSGYTF. The V call is TRBV7-2, the J call TRBJ1-2; D unclear. Germline lookup yields CDR1 SGHTA and CDR2 FQGNSA. The CDR3 covers 15 residues. V lost 2 bases, J lost 7 bases, and 17 bases lay in between.

The rearrangement links TRBV24-1 to TRBJ1-2; D perhaps matches TRBD1 (5 bases). Germline CDR1 is KGHDR and CDR2 is SFDVKD. This CDR3 contains 14 residues. V was trimmed by 9 bases and J by 1 base, leaving 14 bases between them. In nucleotides, the CDR3 is TGTGCCACCTCGGGGGGGGTCTTTAACTATGGCTACACCTTC. This translates into CATSGGVFNYGYTF.

V and J are TRBV3-1 (or the pseudogene TRBV3-2) and TRBJ2-7, with a weak D call TRBD1 (5 bases). The germline V gene encodes CDR1 LGHDT and CDR2 YNNKEL (reference sequence). The CDR3 is 14 residues long. V lost 1 base and J lost 2, with 9 bases in between. DNA of the CDR3: TGTGCCAGCAGCCAAGGTCCAGGGCCCTACGAGCAGTACTTC. This codes for CASSQGPGPYEQYF.

This clone appeared a few times. The rearrangement links TRBV19 to TRBJ2-2; the match to TRBD2 covers 7 bases. The CDR3 has 14 residues. Trimming removed 3 bases from V and 6 bases from J; junction bases left unmatched: 4. Per germline, CDR1 LNHDA and CDR2 SQIVND (reference sequence). The CDR3 is CASSIGRRAGELFF. The CDR3 nucleotides read TGTGCCAGTAGTATCGGGAGGAGAGCCGGGGAGCTGTTTTTT.

The chain carries TRBV3-1 (or the pseudogene TRBV3-2) and TRBJ2-7, with 9 bases aligning to TRBD1. This CDR3 region has 15 residues. Germline V CDR1 and CDR2: LGHDT, YNNKEL (reference sequence). After removal of 3 bases from V and 3 bases from J, the junction contained 6 bases not matched to a gene. The CDR3 DNA sequence: TGTGCCAGCAGCCACGCGACGGGACAGGGCTACGAGCAGTACTTC. This encodes CASSHATGQGYEQYF.

The chain carries TRBV5-4 and TRBJ2-7; 12 nucleotides align to TRBD2. With V trimmed by 3 bases and J by 4 bases, 5 bases remained unmatched. The CDR3 contains 15 residues. In germline, CDR1 is SGHNT, CDR2 YYREEE (reference sequence). CDR3 in DNA: TGTGCCAGCAGCTCGAGACTAGCGGGAGTTTACGAGCAGTACTTC. Translating it yields CASSSRLAGVYEQYF.

The V gene is TRBV15, the J gene TRBJ1-4, with a weak D call TRBD1 (5 bases). V gave up 0 bases and J gave up 8 bases, with 13 bases separating them. The V gene's germline CDR1 is LNHNV and CDR2 YYDKDF (reference sequence). There are 15 residues in the CDR3. The CDR3 region has the DNA TGTGCCACCAGCAGAGATCCCAGGCGGGACGAAAAACTGTTTTTT. This gives the protein CATSRDPRRDEKLFF.

This rearrangement joins TRBV5-1 to TRBJ2-3; either TRBD1 or TRBD2 may supply D (5 bases each). Germline values: CDR1 SGHRS, CDR2 YFSETQ. The CDR3 length is 16 residues. V shed 5 bases and J shed 0 bases, with 16 bases lying between them. The CDR3 sequence is CASSSSGTPSTDTQYF. The CDR3, as DNA: TGCGCCAGCAGTTCTTCCGGGACCCCGAGCACAGATACGCAGTATTTT.

The chain has TRBV29-1 and TRBJ2-7; D gene uncertain. V was clipped by 1 base and J by 4 bases, with 8 bases between them. The length of the CDR3 is 12 residues. Germline values: CDR1 SQVTM, CDR2 ANQGSEA. The CDR3 sequence is CSVEGVGYEQYF. The CDR3 DNA reads TGCAGCGTTGAAGGTGTTGGATACGAGCAGTACTTC.

The chain is built from TRBV7-2 and TRBJ1-2; TRBD1 agrees at 7 bases. Germline lookup yields CDR1 SGHTA and CDR2 FQGNSA. The J segment lost 7 bases and the V segment lost 3 bases, leaving 5 bases of the junction unmatched. CDR3 size: 13 residues. The CDR3 nucleotides read TGTGCCAGCAGCTTTGACAGGGAAGGTGGCTACACCTTC. As protein: CASSFDREGGYTF.